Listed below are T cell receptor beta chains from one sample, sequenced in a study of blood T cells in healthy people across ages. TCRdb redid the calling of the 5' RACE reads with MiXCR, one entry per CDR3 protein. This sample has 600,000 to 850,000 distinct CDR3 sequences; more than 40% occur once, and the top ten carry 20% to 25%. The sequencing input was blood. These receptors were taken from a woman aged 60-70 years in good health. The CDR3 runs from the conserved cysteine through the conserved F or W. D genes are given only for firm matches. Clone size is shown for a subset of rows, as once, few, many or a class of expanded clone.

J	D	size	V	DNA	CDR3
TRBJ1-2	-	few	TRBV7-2	TGTGCCAGCAGCCAAAGAAGGAAGTCTGTCAATGGCTACACCTTC	CASSQRRKSVNGYTF
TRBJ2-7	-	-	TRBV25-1	TGTGCCAGCAGTGAGTGGGGGACCGGGTACGAGCAGTACTTC	CASSEWGTGYEQYF
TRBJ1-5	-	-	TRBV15	TGTGCCACCAGCACCCAGGGAGATCAGCCCCAGCATTTT	CATSTQGDQPQHF
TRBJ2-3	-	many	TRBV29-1	TGCAGCGTTGAGCCCCCCCCGGCCACAGATACGCAGTATTTT	CSVEPPPATDTQYF
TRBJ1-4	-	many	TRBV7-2	TGTGCCAGCAGCCCAAGCCCTAATGAAAAACTGTTTTTT	CASSPSPNEKLFF
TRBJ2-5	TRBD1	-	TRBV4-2	TGTGCCAGCAGCCAGGGACAGGTCCTAGAGACCCAGTACTTC	CASSQGQVLETQYF
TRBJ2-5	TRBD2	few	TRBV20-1	TGCAGTGCTAGAGGGGGTCTAGCGGAACAAGAGACCCAGTACTTC	CSARGGLAEQETQYF
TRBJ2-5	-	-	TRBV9	TGTGCCAGCAGCGTATCGAGTTCTTCGGAGACCCAGTACTTC	CASSVSSSSETQYF
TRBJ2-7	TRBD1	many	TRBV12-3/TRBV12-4	TGTGCCAGCAGATCGGGACAGGGCTTCGGGGAGCAGTACTTC	CASRSGQGFGEQYF
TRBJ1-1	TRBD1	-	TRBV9	TGTGCCAGCAGCCCGAATTCAGGACAGGGGGCTTGGGGCACTGAAGCTTTCTTT	CASSPNSGQGAWGTEAFF
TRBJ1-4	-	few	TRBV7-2	TGTGCCAGCAGCTTAGCCGAGACAGCAACTAATGAAAAACTGTTTTTT	CASSLAETATNEKLFF
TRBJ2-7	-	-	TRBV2	TGTGCCAGCAGCCCTCGGGAAATCACCTACGAGCAGTACTTC	CASSPREITYEQYF
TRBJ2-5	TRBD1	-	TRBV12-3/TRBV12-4	TGTGCCAGCAGTGCCACAGGGGGCCCAGAGACCCAGTACTTC	CASSATGGPETQYF
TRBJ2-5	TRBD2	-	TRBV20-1	TGCAGTGCTCCCTCGGGACTAGAGAGGGGAGAGACCCAGTACTTC	CSAPSGLERGETQYF
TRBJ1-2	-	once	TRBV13	TGTGCCAGCAGCTTAATGTACCAAAACTATGGCTACACCTTC	CASSLMYQNYGYTF
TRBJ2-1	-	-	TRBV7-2	TGTGCCAGCAGCTTATATATTAGCGGAAGACACAATGAGCAGTTCTTC	CASSLYISGRHNEQFF
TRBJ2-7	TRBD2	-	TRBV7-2	TGTGCCAGCAGCTTAGGAAGCGGGGGAGTCTACGAGCAGTACTTC	CASSLGSGGVYEQYF
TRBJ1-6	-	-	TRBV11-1	TGTGCCAGCAGGAAAACAGGGAGCGTTGAGTCACCCCTCCACTTT	CASRKTGSVESPLHF
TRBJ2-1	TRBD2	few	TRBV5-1	TGCGCCAGCAGCTTGCCGACTAGCGGGAGGTACAATGAGCAGTTCTTC	CASSLPTSGRYNEQFF
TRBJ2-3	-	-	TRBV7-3	TGTGCCAGCAGCTCCCAGGGTGGGGGGCTCACAGATACGCAGTATTTT	CASSSQGGGLTDTQYF
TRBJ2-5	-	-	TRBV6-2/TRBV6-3	TGTGCCAGCAGTAAGTTCCCTGAGACCCAGTACTTC	CASSKFPETQYF
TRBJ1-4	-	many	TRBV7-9	TGTGCCAGCAGCCCACAGGGTCTTACTAATGAAAAACTGTTTTTT	CASSPQGLTNEKLFF
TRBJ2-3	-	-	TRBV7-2	TGTGCCGGCAGCTTAAATCCGTCCAGCACAGATACGCAGTATTTT	CAGSLNPSSTDTQYF
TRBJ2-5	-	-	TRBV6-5	TGTGCCAGCAGTTACGCTGACAGCCTTCGGACCCAGTACTTC	CASSYADSLRTQYF
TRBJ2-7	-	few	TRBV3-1	TGTGCCAGCAGCCTCAGGGATACAAGACTCTACGAGCAGTACTTC	CASSLRDTRLYEQYF
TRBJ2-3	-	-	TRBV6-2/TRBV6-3	TGTGCCAGCAGTTCAAAGTGGGGGGACATACGAGGCACAAATACGCAGTATTTT	CASSSKWGDIRGTNTQYF
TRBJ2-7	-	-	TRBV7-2	TGTGCCAGCAGCTTAGTCAGGTTGCTTGACGAGCAGTACTTC	CASSLVRLLDEQYF
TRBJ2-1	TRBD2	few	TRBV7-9	TGTGCCAGCAGCTTAGATGTGCGGGGGGGCACTGAGCAGTTCTTC	CASSLDVRGGTEQFF
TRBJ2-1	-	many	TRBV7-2	TGTGCCAGCAGCGACGTGGGAGCCTCCTACAATGAGCAGTTCTTC	CASSDVGASYNEQFF
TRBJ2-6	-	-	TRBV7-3	TGTGCCAGCAGCTTACCGAATCAATGGTTCTCTGGGGCCAACGTCCTGACTTTC	CASSLPNQWFSGANVLTF
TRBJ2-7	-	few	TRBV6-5	TGTGCCAGCAGTTACTCGAGAAGGACAAAGGACGAGCAGTACTTC	CASSYSRRTKDEQYF
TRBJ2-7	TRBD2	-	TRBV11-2	TGTGCCAGCAGCTCAACCTTTGGGACTAGCGGGAGGCCCTACGAGCAGTACTTC	CASSSTFGTSGRPYEQYF
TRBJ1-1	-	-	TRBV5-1	TGCGCCAGCAGCCCCAACGGGGGGGAAAGGACTGAAGCTTTCTTT	CASSPNGGERTEAFF
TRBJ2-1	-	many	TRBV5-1	TGCGCCAGCAGTCTCGGCCGGTCCAATGAGCAGTTCTTC	CASSLGRSNEQFF
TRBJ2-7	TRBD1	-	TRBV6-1	TGTGCCAGCAGTGCAAACAGGGGGCGAAAGTACGAGCAGTACTTC	CASSANRGRKYEQYF
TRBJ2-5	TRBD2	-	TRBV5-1	TGCGCCAGCAGCTTGTTCGCGGGAGGGCCTTTGAATGAGCAGTACTTC	CASSLFAGGPLNEQYF
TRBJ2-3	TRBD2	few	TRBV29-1	TGCAGCGTTGGTCTAGCGGGAGGTGGGACGGGCACAGATACGCAGTATTTT	CSVGLAGGGTGTDTQYF
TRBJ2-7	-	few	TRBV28	TGTGCCAGCAGTTTACAACCCTACGAGCAGTACTTC	CASSLQPYEQYF
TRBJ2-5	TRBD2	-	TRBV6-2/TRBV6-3	TGTGCCAGCAGTTACTCGCGGGAGAGCCCTCTAGGAGAGCAGTACTTC	CASSYSRESPLGEQYF
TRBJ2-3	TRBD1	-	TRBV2	TGTGCCAGCAGCGGGACAGGGTCTAGCGCAGATACGCAGTATTTT	CASSGTGSSADTQYF
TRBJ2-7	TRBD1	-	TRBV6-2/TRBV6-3	TGTGCCAGCAGAGGGACAGGGGGCGGTTACGAGCAGTACTTC	CASRGTGGGYEQYF
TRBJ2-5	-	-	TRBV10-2	TGCGCCAGCTTAGGCAGTCAAGAGACCCAGTACTTC	CASLGSQETQYF
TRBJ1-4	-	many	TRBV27	TGTGCCAGCAGTTTGGGGGGGAACACCCTTAATGAAAAACTGTTTTTT	CASSLGGNTLNEKLFF
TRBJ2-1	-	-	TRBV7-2	TGTGCCAGCAGCTTAGTTGGGGAATACTACAATGAGCAGTTCTTC	CASSLVGEYYNEQFF
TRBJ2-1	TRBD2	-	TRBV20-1	TGCAGTGCCAAGTCACTAGCGGGACGCTCCTACAATGAGCAGTTCTTC	CSAKSLAGRSYNEQFF
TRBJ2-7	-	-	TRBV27	TGTGCCAGCAGTTCCCCCCCTCTCTACGAGCAGTACTTC	CASSSPPLYEQYF
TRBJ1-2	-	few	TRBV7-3	TGTGCCAGCAGCTTAGGGAGTCAAAACTATGGCTACACCTTC	CASSLGSQNYGYTF
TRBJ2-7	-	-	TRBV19	TGTGCCAGTAGTATAGAGGGTAATCCCTACAATGAGCAGTACTTC	CASSIEGNPYNEQYF
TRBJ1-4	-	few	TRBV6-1	TGTGCCAGCCAACGGAGCTTTAATGAAAAACTGTTTTTT	CASQRSFNEKLFF
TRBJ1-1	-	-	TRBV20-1	TGCAGTGCTAGGTCGGGGGGGGACACTGAAGCTTTCTTT	CSARSGGDTEAFF
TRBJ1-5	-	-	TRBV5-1	TGCGCCAGCAGCCCGGACCCGGGGGGAGATCAGCCCCAGCATTTT	CASSPDPGGDQPQHF
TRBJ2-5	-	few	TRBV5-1	TGCGCCAGCAGCTTCGAGGGATCACAAGAGACCCAGTACTTC	CASSFEGSQETQYF
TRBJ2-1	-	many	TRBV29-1	TGCAGCGTTCAAACCCAATCGGGCGGGGTACCCTACAATGAGCAGTTCTTC	CSVQTQSGGVPYNEQFF